Below, 30 T cell receptor beta chains from the same sample are listed, as sequenced in a study of PD-1 blockade in classical Hodgkin lymphoma. Repertoires were generated with immunoSEQ multiplex PCR, while TCRdb's copy carries only in-frame clones and drops some. This sample has fewer than 35,000 clones, with about 81% found just once. The time point was: cycle 4 day 1 (C4D1), after more than five weeks of nivolumab. Each patient relapsed following autologous stem cell transplantation, and prior brentuximab vedotin exposure differed. The sample in question was peripheral blood mononuclear cells (PBMCs), obtained before the fourth cycle of nivolumab. The receptors stem from a human donor with classical Hodgkin lymphoma.

The chain uses TRBV4-2 and TRBJ1-2; TRBD1 might be the D (6 bases). Per germline, CDR1 LGHNA and CDR2 YNFKEQ. The germline V and J ends were trimmed by 3 bases and 8 bases, with 10 bases remaining between them. This CDR3 has 12 residues. CDR3 region: CASSHPGDGYTF. Here the CDR3 DNA reads TGTGCCAGCAGCCACCCAGGGGACGGCTACACCTTC.

The chain employs TRBV5-1 and TRBJ2-1; 8 positions match TRBD1. The CDR3 is made up of 13 amino acids. From germline, CDR1 is SGHRS and CDR2 YFSETQ. V lost 9 bases and J lost 6; bases outside the gene matches: 8. In DNA form, the CDR3 reads TGCGCCATTCGGACAGGGTTACGCAATGAGCAGTTCTTC. Its protein is CAIRTGLRNEQFF. Variable domain in full (rest from reference TRBV5-1 and TRBJ2-1): KAGVTQTPRYLIKTRGQQVTLSCSPISGHRSVSWYQQTPGQGLQFLFEYFSETQRNKGNFPGRFSGRQFSNSRSEMNVSTLELGDSALYLCAIRTGLRNEQFFGPGTRLTVL.

Here the CDR3 DNA reads TGTGCCAGCAGCTTACGTTCGGGAACATTGGGTGGACTAGCGGGATGCACAGATACGCAGTATTTT. It translates to CASSLRSGTLGGLAGCTDTQYF. This chain links TRBV7-3 with TRBJ2-3, with 12 bases fitting TRBD2. Germline V gene sequence: CDR1 SGHTA, CDR2 FQGTGA. With V trimmed by 2 bases and J by 1 base, 19 bases remained unmatched. The CDR3 sequence is 22 residues long.

The J gene is TRBJ1-5, the V gene TRBV11-2; D gene ambiguous. The V gene's germline CDR1 is SGHAT and CDR2 FQNNGV. The V end was cut by 2 bases, the J end by 4 bases, with 12 bases between. The CDR3 has 15 residues. In DNA, the CDR3 is TGTGCCAGCAGCTTAAGTAACGGACTAAATCAGCCCCAGCATTTT. This gives the protein CASSLSNGLNQPQHF.

The chain recombines TRBV29-1 with TRBJ2-5, with 7 positions matching TRBD2. The CDR3 runs to 13 residues. V was pared by 8 bases and J by 1 base, with 7 bases of the junction left unmatched. Germline values: CDR1 SQVTM, CDR2 ANQGSEA. The CDR3 reads CSSGSGAQETQYF. In DNA, the CDR3 is TGCAGCTCAGGGAGCGGGGCCCAAGAGACCCAGTACTTC.

This clone was seen only a few times. V usage is TRBV28 and J usage is TRBJ1-1; TRBD1 might be the D (5 bases). CDR1 is MDHEN and CDR2 is SYDVKM in the germline V gene. V was trimmed by 1 base and J by 6 bases, leaving 15 bases between them. This CDR3 is built from 15 residues. Written as DNA, the CDR3 is TGTGCCAGCAGTTTATTAAGGGGTGGAAGCGCTGAAGCTTTCTTT. Its protein is CASSLLRGGSAEAFF.

The chain joins TRBV29-1 to TRBJ2-2, with 10 bases that match TRBD2. There are 14 residues in the CDR3. Germline CDR1 is SQVTM and CDR2 is ANQGSEA. V dropped 6 bases and J dropped 4; count of bases not matched to a gene: 5. CDR3 bases: TGCAGCGTGAGAGCGGGGGGGCGCACCGGGGAGCTGTTTTTT. Amino acids: CSVRAGGRTGELFF.

For this clone: A much bigger clone sits one base away, suggesting this may be a read error. The chain links TRBV7-2 to TRBJ2-6; the D is unclear. Between the trimmed V and J ends, which lost 2 bases and 0 bases, there was a span of 5 bases. The CDR3 contains 15 residues. CDR1 is SGHTA and CDR2 is FQGNSA in the germline V gene. The CDR3 bases are TGTGCCAGCAGCTTAACGGGCTCTGGGGCCAACGTCCTGACTTTC. Translated: CASSLTGSGANVLTF.

The rearrangement links TRBV5-4 to TRBJ2-1; 9 nucleotides line up with TRBD2. The V and J ends lost 4 bases and 12 bases, in that order; junction bases with no gene match: 14. The V gene's germline CDR1 is SGHNT and CDR2 YYREEE (reference sequence). This CDR3 is built from 15 residues. For the CDR3, the DNA is TGTGCCAGCAGCCCCGGGACTAGCTCAATGAGGGGGCAGTTCTTC. Residues: CASSPGTSSMRGQFF.

The CDR3 coding sequence is TGTGCCAGTAGTATTCAAGGTAGTAGAAATCAGCCCCAGCATTTT. Protein: CASSIQGSRNQPQHF. The chain joins TRBV19 to TRBJ1-5; D gene ambiguous. CDR1 and CDR2 (germline): LNHDA, SQIVND (reference sequence). CDR3 length: 15 residues. The V end was cut by 3 bases, the J end by 4 bases, with 13 bases between.

The chain combines TRBV7-6 with TRBJ2-1, with a weak D call TRBD1 (6 bases). The CDR3 length is 13 residues. CDR1 is SGHVS, CDR2 FNYEAQ, per germline. V was trimmed by 4 bases and J by 6 bases, leaving 10 bases between them. The CDR3 DNA reads TGTGCCAGCAGCTCATACAGGGCCAATGAGCAGTTCTTC. Translated: CASSSYRANEQFF.

The J gene is TRBJ1-3, the V gene TRBV5-1; unclear D gene. Germline-derived CDR1 and CDR2 are SGHRS and YFSETQ. Trimming removed 1 base at V and 0 bases at J, with 11 bases between. The CDR3 runs 16 residues. CDR3 loop: CASSLSVRTSGNTIYF. In nucleotides, the CDR3 is TGCGCCAGCAGCTTGAGCGTCCGAACCTCTGGAAACACCATATATTTT.

The chain links TRBV7-2 to TRBJ2-7, with 7 bases aligning to TRBD1. Germline CDR1 is SGHTA and CDR2 is FQGNSA. The length of the CDR3 is 15 residues. With 3 bases clipped from V and 0 bases from J, the junction kept 5 bases outside the gene matches. For the CDR3, the DNA is TGTGCCAGCAGCTTTAGCAGGGGGAGCTCCTACGAGCAGTACTTC. Amino acid sequence: CASSFSRGSSYEQYF. Full variable domain (missing parts from reference TRBV7-2 and TRBJ2-7): GAGVSQSPSNKVTEKGKDVELRCDPISGHTALYWYRQSLGQGLEFLIYFQGNSAPDKSGLPSDRFSAERTGGSVSTLTIQRTQQEDSAVYLCASSFSRGSSYEQYFGPGTRLTVT.

The chain carries TRBV5-4 and TRBJ1-4; TRBD1 aligns across 8 bases. Germline CDR1 is SGHNT and CDR2 is YYREEE (reference sequence). The trim removed 2 bases at V and 11 bases at J, leaving 11 bases unmatched. The CDR3 length is 15 residues. CDR3 sequence: CASSFTGGRGDKLFF. The CDR3 nucleotides read TGTGCCAGCAGCTTCACAGGGGGAAGAGGTGACAAACTGTTTTTT.

The CDR3 nucleotides are TGTGCCAGCAGCTTACGGCGGGAAACCTATGGCTACACCTTC. The encoded protein is CASSLRRETYGYTF. The chain is built from TRBV7-9 and TRBJ1-2; D gene uncertain. This CDR3 is 14 amino acids long. Germline V gene lookup returns CDR1 SEHNR and CDR2 FQNEAQ (reference sequence). Deletions cut 2 bases from V and 4 bases from J, with 11 bases between.

The chain uses TRBV6-5 and TRBJ2-7; 9 bases are shared with TRBD2. Unmatched junction bases numbered 5, after V lost 6 bases and J lost 2 bases. CDR1 is MNHEY and CDR2 is SVGAGI in the germline V gene. CDR3 size: 14 residues. The CDR3 DNA reads as TGTGCCAGCAGACGGCTAGCGGGGCCCTACGAGCAGTACTTC. It encodes CASRRLAGPYEQYF.

The chain links TRBV29-1 to TRBJ1-4; 10 bases map to TRBD1. J lost 8 bases, V lost 5 bases, and 5 bases had no gene match. Germline-derived CDR1 and CDR2 are SQVTM and ANQGSEA. This CDR3 is built from 13 residues. The CDR3 loop is CSVRQGAGEKLFF. The CDR3 nucleotides are TGCAGCGTTCGACAGGGGGCTGGGGAAAAACTGTTTTTT.

This clone was counted only a few times. The chain is built from TRBV30 and TRBJ1-3; the D gene is possibly TRBD1 (5 bases). CDR3 length: 16 amino acids. From germline, CDR1 is GTSNPN and CDR2 SVGIG (reference sequence). Trimming pared 1 base from V and 0 bases from J, leaving 13 bases between. The CDR3 bases are TGTGCCTGGAGTGAACCGGGACGGGTCTCTGGAAACACCATATATTTT. It is translated as CAWSEPGRVSGNTIYF.

The chain joins TRBV18 to TRBJ1-2; 7 bases map to TRBD1. Germline V CDR1 and CDR2: KGHSH, LQKENI. This CDR3 spans 16 amino acids. V was clipped by 1 base and J by 0 bases; unmatched bases: 5. The CDR3 reads CASSPRDSRSNYGYTF. CDR3 DNA sequence: TGTGCCAGCTCACCACGGGACAGCAGATCTAACTATGGCTACACCTTC.

This clone is termed medium-sized (0.01 to 0.1%). The rearrangement uses TRBV7-9 and TRBJ1-3; D gene uncertain. This CDR3 is built from 11 residues. CDR1 and CDR2 (germline): SEHNR, FQNEAQ (reference sequence). V was shortened by 3 bases and J by 4 bases, with 1 base between the two germline ends. This chain's CDR3 is CASSLGNTIYF. The CDR3 DNA reads as TGTGCCAGCAGCTTGGGAAACACCATATATTTT.

The CDR3 protein is CASSLAGVVKNIQYF. The CDR3 nucleotides read TGTGCCAGCAGCTTAGCGGGGGTGGTCAAAAACATTCAGTACTTC. The J gene is TRBJ2-4, the V gene TRBV7-2; the D gene could be TRBD1 or TRBD2 (5 bases each). Looked up from germline, CDR1 is SGHTA and CDR2 is FQGNSA. The ends were cut back, 0 bases at V and 3 bases at J, with 9 bases in the middle. The CDR3 spans 15 residues.

The V call is TRBV15, the J call TRBJ2-5, with TRBD1 matching 9 bases. Germline assignment: CDR1 LNHNV and CDR2 YYDKDF (reference sequence). V was pared by 3 bases and J by 1 base, with 9 bases of the junction left unmatched. This CDR3 region has 17 residues. Here the CDR3 DNA reads TGTGCCACCAGCAGGTGGGGGGCGGACAGGGGCCAAGAGACCCAGTACTTC. Translation: CATSRWGADRGQETQYF.

This clone is a singleton in its sample. The rearrangement uses TRBV7-2 and TRBJ1-1, with D perhaps matching TRBD1 (6 bases). CDR3 length: 15 amino acids. Trimming took 0 bases from V and 5 from J, leaving 13 bases between them. Germline V gene sequence: CDR1 SGHTA, CDR2 FQGNSA. CDR3 bases: TGTGCCAGCAGCTTAGCGTCAGGGGTTGAGACTGAAGCTTTCTTT. Its protein is CASSLASGVETEAFF.

V gene TRBV9 combines with J gene TRBJ1-4; TRBD1 agrees at 7 bases. Germline lookup yields CDR1 SGDLS and CDR2 YYNGEE. CDR3 length: 14 amino acids. The ends lost 0 bases at V and 8 bases at J; junction bases unmatched: 4. This CDR3 reads CASSVGQGGEKLFF. The CDR3 DNA follows: TGTGCCAGCAGCGTAGGACAGGGTGGCGAAAAACTGTTTTTT.

J is TRBJ1-2 and V is TRBV19, with D perhaps TRBD1 (6 bases). Per the germline V gene, CDR1 is LNHDA and CDR2 is SQIVND (reference sequence). CDR3 length: 13 residues. V lost 2 bases and J lost 3, with 7 bases in between. The CDR3 is CASSINRDYGYTF. As DNA, the CDR3 is TGTGCCAGTAGTATAAACAGGGACTATGGCTACACCTTC.

This chain's CDR3 is CSVDRSGGNEQFF. The DNA of the CDR3 is TGCAGCGTTGACCGAAGCGGGGGCAATGAGCAGTTCTTC. The J gene is TRBJ2-1, the V gene TRBV29-1; TRBD2 matches 8 bases. CDR1 is SQVTM and CDR2 is ANQGSEA in the germline V gene. The V and J ends lost 3 bases and 6 bases, in that order; junction bases with no gene match: 4. The CDR3 runs to 13 residues.

The V gene is TRBV9, the J gene TRBJ2-3; D perhaps matches TRBD2 (6 bases). Per the germline V gene, CDR1 is SGDLS and CDR2 is YYNGEE. V was cut by 0 bases and J by 1 base, with 12 bases left in between. The CDR3 covers 16 residues. In DNA form, the CDR3 reads TGTGCCAGCAGCGTAGGGCGGGGCTCCGGCACAGATACGCAGTATTTT. Translating it yields CASSVGRGSGTDTQYF.

V usage is TRBV5-6 and J usage is TRBJ2-1, with 9 bases lining up with TRBD2. This CDR3 is 15 amino acids long. CDR1 SGHDT and CDR2 YYEEEE come from the germline V gene. The trim removed 2 bases at V and 2 bases at J, leaving 2 bases unmatched. The DNA for the CDR3 is TGTGCCAGCAGCTTTGCGGGAGGGACCTACAATGAGCAGTTCTTC. Protein sequence: CASSFAGGTYNEQFF.

V is TRBV29-1 and J is TRBJ2-1; 7 bases are shared with TRBD1. The CDR3 is 14 residues long. Germline V lookup: CDR1 SQVTM, CDR2 ANQGSEA. Trimming cost V 6 bases and J 0 bases; bases outside gene matches: 5. The CDR3 is CSVRDSSSYNEQFF. CDR3 sequence (DNA): TGCAGCGTGAGGGACAGTAGCTCCTACAATGAGCAGTTCTTC.

The V call is TRBV7-8, the J call TRBJ2-2; 9 bases align to TRBD2. The junction had 6 bases not matched to a gene; V was cut back by 1 base and J by 3 bases. Germline loops: CDR1 SGHVS, CDR2 FQNEAQ. This CDR3 is 17 amino acids long. CDR3 protein: CASSLDPSGKYTGELFF. For the CDR3, the DNA is TGTGCCAGCAGCTTAGATCCTAGCGGGAAGTACACCGGGGAGCTGTTTTTT. The full variable domain, rest sourced from reference TRBV7-8 and TRBJ2-2, is GAGVSQSPRYKVAKRGQDVALRCDPISGHVSLFWYQQALGQGPEFLTYFQNEAQLDKSGLPSDRFFAERPEGSVSTLKIQRTQQEDSAVYLCASSLDPSGKYTGELFFGEGSRLTVL.